The clone carrying this T cell receptor (beta chain) has more than one count but fewer than ten. The CDR3 contains 14 residues. The V and J ends lost 6 bases and 3 bases respectively, with 14 bases between them. Germline V gives CDR1 SEHNR, CDR2 FQNEAQ (reference sequence). The source of the sample is a study of CD8+ T cells in alopecia areata. It was cDNA, reverse transcribed from extracted RNA, that served as the sequencing template. Produced via immunoSEQ multiplex PCR; TCRdb's table is partial and in-frame only. The table records roughly 120,000 clones, less than 45% of them present only once. The source of this sequence is a human donor with alopecia areata. The sequenced material came from CD4+ T cells sorted from blood. V usage is TRBV7-9 and J usage is TRBJ2-5; possible D gene TRBD1, 6 bases. In nucleotides, the CDR3 is TGTGCCAGCAGGACAACAGAGGGGGAAGAGACCCAGTACTTC. This codes for CASRTTEGEETQYF.